The rows below give T cell receptor beta chains drawn from one sample of a study of blood T cell repertoires in COVID-19. The table came from immunoSEQ multiplex PCR; TCRdb's copy has only in-frame clones and leaves some out. In the table there are under 45,000 clones, roughly 87% of which are singletons. Sample: peripheral blood. The receptor set was obtained from a man between 60 and 70 years old with acute or convalescent COVID-19. Both conserved end residues are part of each CDR3. Fields, in order: clone size, V gene, D gene, J gene, CDR3 length, CDR3 protein, CDR3 DNA. D genes are given only for firm matches. Clone size is stated in some rows and not others, as once, few, many or a class when expanded.

size: NA; V: TRBV6-6; D: NA; J: TRBJ2-1; length: 14; CDR3: CASMGASGNNEQFF; DNA: TGTGCCAGCATGGGGGCTTCCGGGAACAATGAGCAGTTCTTC
size: NA; V: TRBV9; D: NA; J: TRBJ1-2; length: 13; CDR3: CASSVASSGGYTF; DNA: TGTGCCAGCAGCGTAGCCTCTTCCGGTGGCTACACCTTC
size: NA; V: TRBV4-3; D: TRBD2; J: TRBJ2-7; length: 16; CDR3: CASSQEASGGTYEQYF; DNA: TGCGCCAGCAGCCAAGAGGCTAGCGGGGGGACCTACGAGCAGTACTTC
size: once; V: TRBV19; D: NA; J: TRBJ2-7; length: 15; CDR3: CASSIGGLANYEQYF; DNA: TGTGCCAGTAGTATCGGCGGGCTAGCAAACTACGAGCAGTACTTC
size: NA; V: TRBV7-8; D: NA; J: TRBJ2-2; length: 16; CDR3: CASSLRTEGSTGELFF; DNA: TGTGCCAGCAGCTTACGAACAGAAGGGAGCACCGGGGAGCTGTTTTTT
size: NA; V: TRBV24-1; D: NA; J: TRBJ2-3; length: 16; CDR3: CATSDLTFGGPDTQYF; DNA: TGTGCCACCAGTGATTTAACATTTGGGGGCCCAGATACGCAGTATTTT
size: NA; V: TRBV6-4; D: NA; J: TRBJ1-6; length: 14; CDR3: CASSSTFGSSPLHF; DNA: TGTGCCAGCAGTTCTACCTTCGGGAGTTCACCCCTCCACTTT
size: NA; V: TRBV9; D: NA; J: TRBJ2-3; length: 14; CDR3: CASSVGHSTDTQYF; DNA: TGTGCCAGCAGCGTGGGACACAGCACAGATACGCAGTATTTT
size: NA; V: TRBV7-2; D: TRBD2; J: TRBJ2-1; length: 12; CDR3: CASSSLAGEQFF; DNA: TGTGCCAGCAGCTCACTAGCGGGTGAGCAGTTCTTC
size: NA; V: TRBV11-2; D: NA; J: TRBJ2-3; length: 15; CDR3: CASSLVGGGTDTQYF; DNA: TGTGCCAGCAGCTTAGTGGGCGGGGGCACAGATACGCAGTATTTT
size: NA; V: TRBV6-2/TRBV6-3; D: TRBD1; J: TRBJ1-5; length: 16; CDR3: CASRYEGTAYNQPQHF; DNA: TGTGCCAGCAGGTACGAGGGGACAGCTTACAATCAGCCCCAGCATTTT
size: once; V: TRBV24-1; D: NA; J: TRBJ1-1; length: 12; CDR3: CATSDLAGVAFF; DNA: TGTGCCACCAGTGATTTGGCCGGGGTAGCTTTCTTT
size: NA; V: TRBV9; D: TRBD1; J: TRBJ1-3; length: 14; CDR3: CASSDTGAGNTIYF; DNA: TGTGCCAGCAGCGACACAGGGGCTGGAAACACCATATATTTT
size: NA; V: TRBV12-5; D: NA; J: TRBJ2-2; length: 16; CDR3: CASGLPRGGHTGELFF; DNA: TGTGCTAGTGGTTTGCCCCGTGGAGGGCACACCGGGGAGCTGTTTTTT
size: NA; V: TRBV29-1; D: NA; J: TRBJ1-2; length: 14; CDR3: CSVEELQGSNGYTF; DNA: TGCAGCGTTGAAGAGCTACAGGGATCCAATGGCTACACCTTC
size: once; V: TRBV6-6; D: NA; J: TRBJ2-2; length: 11; CDR3: CASQYAGELFF; DNA: TGTGCCAGCCAGTACGCCGGGGAGCTGTTTTTT
size: once; V: TRBV7-3; D: NA; J: TRBJ2-1; length: 16; CDR3: CASSLVGGAAYNEQFF; DNA: TGTGCCAGCAGCTTAGTAGGGGGGGCCGCCTACAATGAGCAGTTCTTC
size: NA; V: TRBV6-5; D: TRBD1; J: TRBJ2-7; length: 14; CDR3: CASRAPGQGYEQYF; DNA: TGTGCCAGCAGGGCTCCGGGACAGGGTTACGAGCAGTACTTC
size: once; V: TRBV6-6; D: TRBD2; J: TRBJ2-7; length: 15; CDR3: CASNPLGLAGGEQYF; DNA: TGTGCCAGCAATCCCTTGGGACTAGCGGGGGGAGAGCAGTACTTC
size: NA; V: TRBV18; D: TRBD2; J: TRBJ2-3; length: 14; CDR3: CASSLSGGTDTQYF; DNA: TGTGCCAGCTCACTCAGCGGGGGCACAGATACGCAGTATTTT
size: NA; V: TRBV9; D: NA; J: TRBJ2-2; length: 15; CDR3: CASSALGGSTGELFF; DNA: TGTGCCAGCAGCGCCTTAGGAGGGAGCACCGGGGAGCTGTTTTTT
size: few; V: TRBV4-1; D: NA; J: TRBJ2-2; length: 14; CDR3: CASSLGLNTGELFF; DNA: TGCGCCAGCAGCCTGGGACTTAACACCGGGGAGCTGTTTTTT
size: once; V: TRBV24-1; D: NA; J: TRBJ2-3; length: 11; CDR3: CATSGQDTQYF; DNA: TGTGCCACCAGTGGACAGGATACGCAGTATTTT
size: NA; V: TRBV6-6; D: NA; J: TRBJ1-4; length: 16; CDR3: CASKDTGTPFQEKLFF; DNA: TGTGCCAGCAAAGACACCGGGACACCCTTTCAGGAAAAACTGTTTTTT
size: NA; V: TRBV7-2; D: NA; J: TRBJ1-2; length: 15; CDR3: CASSLDLAGGYGYTF; DNA: TGTGCCAGCAGCTTAGACCTGGCAGGTGGCTATGGCTACACCTTC
size: NA; V: TRBV5-6; D: TRBD1; J: TRBJ2-7; length: 15; CDR3: CASSSMRTGSFGGYF; DNA: TGTGCCAGCAGCTCAATGAGGACAGGGAGTTTCGGGGGGTACTTC
size: NA; V: TRBV12-3/TRBV12-4; D: NA; J: TRBJ2-5; length: 13; CDR3: CASSFNHQETQYF; DNA: TGTGCCAGCAGTTTTAATCACCAAGAGACCCAGTACTTC
size: NA; V: TRBV10-3; D: NA; J: TRBJ1-3; length: 14; CDR3: CAISERGSGNTIYF; DNA: TGTGCCATCAGTGAGAGGGGGTCTGGAAACACCATATATTTT
size: NA; V: TRBV19; D: NA; J: TRBJ1-6; length: 18; CDR3: CASSIVFLGASYNSPLHF; DNA: TGTGCCAGTAGTATCGTATTCTTGGGGGCCTCCTATAATTCACCCCTCCACTTT
size: NA; V: TRBV27; D: NA; J: TRBJ1-2; length: 14; CDR3: CASSFRDGRLGYTF; DNA: TGTGCCAGCAGTTTCCGGGACGGGAGATTGGGCTACACCTTC
size: NA; V: TRBV10-2; D: TRBD1; J: TRBJ1-6; length: 16; CDR3: CASSERQGTGNSPLHF; DNA: TGCGCCAGCAGTGAGAGACAGGGCACAGGGAATTCACCCCTCCACTTT
size: NA; V: TRBV27; D: TRBD1; J: TRBJ1-6; length: 17; CDR3: CASSLYRDRARGSPLHF; DNA: TGTGCCAGCAGTTTATACCGGGACAGGGCTAGGGGTTCACCCCTCCACTTT
size: once; V: TRBV5-1; D: TRBD1; J: TRBJ2-7; length: 15; CDR3: CASSPTGQGVNEQYF; DNA: TGCGCCAGCAGCCCCACGGGACAGGGGGTGAACGAGCAGTACTTC
size: NA; V: TRBV7-9; D: NA; J: TRBJ2-3; length: 15; CDR3: CASSQTLRPGDTQYF; DNA: TGTGCCAGCAGCCAGACTTTAAGGCCGGGAGATACGCAGTATTTT
size: NA; V: TRBV12-5; D: TRBD1; J: TRBJ1-2; length: 14; CDR3: CASGHTGGLYGYTF; DNA: TGTGCTAGTGGGCACACAGGGGGCCTTTATGGCTACACCTTC
size: NA; V: TRBV18; D: TRBD2; J: TRBJ2-3; length: 14; CDR3: CASSPSGGTDTQYF; DNA: TGTGCCAGCTCACCGAGCGGGGGCACAGATACGCAGTATTTT
size: NA; V: TRBV18; D: NA; J: TRBJ1-1; length: 13; CDR3: CASSLRGNTEAFF; DNA: TGTGCCAGCTCACTCAGGGGGAACACTGAAGCTTTCTTT
size: NA; V: TRBV7-2; D: TRBD1; J: TRBJ2-5; length: 17; CDR3: CASSYTLIGGRLETQYF; DNA: TGTGCCAGCAGCTACACACTCATAGGGGGCAGACTCGAGACCCAGTACTTC
size: NA; V: TRBV2; D: TRBD1; J: TRBJ1-5; length: 13; CDR3: CASTGQGNQPQHF; DNA: TGTGCCAGCACGGGACAGGGCAATCAGCCCCAGCATTTT
size: NA; V: TRBV11-2; D: NA; J: TRBJ1-4; length: 15; CDR3: CASSSSTGSNEKLFF; DNA: TGTGCCAGCAGCTCCTCGACAGGAAGTAATGAAAAACTGTTTTTT
size: NA; V: TRBV25-1; D: TRBD1; J: TRBJ1-5; length: 14; CDR3: CASSDGQGNQPQHF; DNA: TGTGCCAGCAGTGACGGACAGGGCAATCAGCCCCAGCATTTT
size: few; V: TRBV5-8; D: NA; J: TRBJ2-1; length: 17; CDR3: CASSWVGAIINYNEQFF; DNA: TGTGCCAGCAGCTGGGTGGGGGCAATCATAAACTACAATGAGCAGTTCTTC
size: NA; V: TRBV7-3; D: NA; J: TRBJ1-1; length: 14; CDR3: CASSLAGRNTEAFF; DNA: TGTGCCAGCAGCTTGGCAGGTCGGAACACTGAAGCTTTCTTT
size: NA; V: TRBV7-6; D: NA; J: TRBJ1-4; length: 16; CDR3: CASSLVGTPFNEKLFF; DNA: TGTGCCAGCAGCTTAGTAGGGACTCCTTTTAATGAAAAACTGTTTTTT
size: once; V: TRBV7-9; D: TRBD1; J: TRBJ2-7; length: 13; CDR3: CASSDGQGYEQYF; DNA: TGTGCCAGCAGCGATGGACAGGGCTACGAGCAGTACTTC
size: NA; V: TRBV10-2; D: NA; J: TRBJ2-1; length: 14; CDR3: CASSPDTSYNEQFF; DNA: TGCGCCAGCAGTCCGGATACTAGCTACAATGAGCAGTTCTTC
size: few; V: TRBV18; D: TRBD2; J: TRBJ2-3; length: 16; CDR3: CASSPPSGGPADTQYF; DNA: TGTGCCAGCTCACCACCTTCGGGGGGGCCGGCAGATACGCAGTATTTT
size: NA; V: TRBV11-2; D: NA; J: TRBJ2-2; length: 19; CDR3: CASSLGGRSVLRNTGELFF; DNA: TGTGCCAGCAGCTTAGGGGGGCGGAGCGTTCTTAGGAACACCGGGGAGCTGTTTTTT
size: NA; V: TRBV30; D: NA; J: TRBJ1-1; length: 15; CDR3: CAWSPRGRVNSEAFF; DNA: TGTGCCTGGAGTCCTAGGGGCAGGGTAAATTCTGAAGCTTTCTTT
size: NA; V: TRBV19; D: NA; J: TRBJ1-4; length: 13; CDR3: CASRGREAEKLFF; DNA: TGTGCCAGTAGGGGGCGAGAGGCTGAAAAACTGTTTTTT
size: medium-sized; V: TRBV7-9; D: NA; J: TRBJ2-1; length: 11; CDR3: CASSPQWEQFF; DNA: TGTGCCAGCAGCCCCCAGTGGGAGCAGTTCTTC
size: NA; V: TRBV27; D: NA; J: TRBJ1-2; length: 15; CDR3: CATRGGGAFNYGYTF; DNA: TGTGCCACCAGGGGAGGGGGAGCTTTTAACTATGGCTACACCTTC
size: few; V: TRBV28; D: NA; J: TRBJ2-7; length: 13; CDR3: CASSLHRVTEQYF; DNA: TGTGCCAGCAGTTTGCACAGGGTAACCGAGCAGTACTTC